One sample yielded the 5 T cell receptor beta chains listed below, sequenced in a study of vaccination effects on CD4 cells after COVID-19. Using viral peptide pools, the ViraFEST assay grew out antigen-specific CD4+ T cells prior to sequencing. Investigators separated out CD4+ T cells once around 10 days of culture had passed. PCR showed that the person got SARS-CoV-2 infection at some point between March and December 2020. Their specific antigens are unknown. Libraries were prepared by immunoSEQ multiplex PCR; TCRdb keeps only in-frame clonotypes and omits some of them. The profile shows tens of thousands of clones, 69% of them singletons. This material consisted of CD4+ T cells from PBMCs cultured with SARS-CoV-2 spike peptides, taken before COVID-19 vaccination. The receptors were gathered from a human donor who had a prior SARS-CoV-2 infection.

V and J are TRBV5-1 and TRBJ2-3, with D hard to call. The V gene lost 1 base and the J gene lost 3 bases, with 9 bases spanning the gap. CDR3 size: 14 residues. Germline V gene data show CDR1 as SGHRS and CDR2 as YFSETQ. Written as DNA, the CDR3 is TGCGCCAGCAGCTTGTCACAAGAAACAGATACGCAGTATTTT. It specifies CASSLSQETDTQYF.

The sample holds a few counts of this clone. CDR3 sequence: CASSLALQSQNIQYF. The CDR3 DNA follows: TGCGCCAGCAGCCTGGCGCTCCAGTCTCAAAACATTCAGTACTTC. V and J are TRBV5-1 and TRBJ2-4; no definite D call. The CDR3 contains 15 residues. Germline lookup yields CDR1 SGHRS and CDR2 YFSETQ. The V gene lost 4 bases and the J gene lost 5 bases, with 16 bases spanning the gap. The full variable domain, rest sourced from reference TRBV5-1 and TRBJ2-4, is KAGVTQTPRYLIKTRGQQVTLSCSPISGHRSVSWYQQTPGQGLQFLFEYFSETQRNKGNFPGRFSGRQFSNSRSEMNVSTLELGDSALYLCASSLALQSQNIQYFGAGTRLSVL.

This clone was observed a handful of times. The chain links TRBV5-5 to TRBJ2-2; 12 bases fit TRBD2. V gave up 4 bases and J gave up 3 bases; unmatched junction bases: 7. Germline CDR1 reads SGHKS; CDR2 reads YYEKEE (reference sequence). The CDR3 totals 17 residues. The CDR3 DNA reads as TGTGCCAGCAGCCACTATCTAGCGGGGGGGCACACCGGGGAGCTGTTTTTT. Translated, it gives CASSHYLAGGHTGELFF.

The sample holds a few counts of this clone. The chain employs TRBV5-1 and TRBJ2-7; the D gene is possibly TRBD1 (6 bases). Germline V gene data show CDR1 as SGHRS and CDR2 as YFSETQ. The CDR3 consists of 14 residues. V was shortened by 0 bases and J by 1 base, with 8 bases between the two germline ends. The CDR3 here is CASSLVRGSYEQYF. The CDR3 bases are TGCGCCAGCAGCTTGGTTAGGGGGTCCTACGAGCAGTACTTC. The whole variable domain, remainder taken from reference TRBV5-1 and TRBJ2-7, is KAGVTQTPRYLIKTRGQQVTLSCSPISGHRSVSWYQQTPGQGLQFLFEYFSETQRNKGNFPGRFSGRQFSNSRSEMNVSTLELGDSALYLCASSLVRGSYEQYFGPGTRLTVT.

This clone has only a few counts. The chain uses TRBV9 and TRBJ2-7; TRBD2 might be the D (5 bases). Germline loops: CDR1 SGDLS, CDR2 YYNGEE. The CDR3 consists of 15 residues. Trimming shortened V by 4 bases and J by 0 bases, and 14 bases separated the two germline ends. CDR3 sequence (DNA): TGTGCCAGCAGCTTCGGACTGACCAGCTCCTACGAGCAGTACTTC. Translating it yields CASSFGLTSSYEQYF.